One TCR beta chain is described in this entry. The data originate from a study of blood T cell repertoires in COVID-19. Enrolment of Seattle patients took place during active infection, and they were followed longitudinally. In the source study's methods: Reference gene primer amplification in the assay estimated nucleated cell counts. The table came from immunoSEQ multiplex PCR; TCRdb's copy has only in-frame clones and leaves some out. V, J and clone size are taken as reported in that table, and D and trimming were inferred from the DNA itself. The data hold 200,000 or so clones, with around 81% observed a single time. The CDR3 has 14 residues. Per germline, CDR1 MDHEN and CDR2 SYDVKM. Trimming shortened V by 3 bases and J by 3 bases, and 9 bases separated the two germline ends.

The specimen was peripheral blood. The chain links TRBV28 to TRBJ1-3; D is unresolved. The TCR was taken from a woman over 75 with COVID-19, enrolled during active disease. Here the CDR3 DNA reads TGTGCCAGCAGTTTGGAGGGCTTTGGAAACACCATATATTTT. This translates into CASSLEGFGNTIYF. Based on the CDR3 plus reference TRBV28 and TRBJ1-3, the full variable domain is DVKVTQSSRYLVKRTGEKVFLECVQDMDHENMFWYRQDPGLGLRLIYFSYDVKMKEKGDIPEGYSVSREKKERFSLILESASTNQTSMYLCASSLEGFGNTIYFGEGSWLTVV.